The 10 T cell receptor beta chains in this list originate from one sample, sequenced in a study of early T cells in non-severe SARS-CoV-2 infection. TCRdb fed the 5' RACE reads into MiXCR, producing one record per CDR3 protein. Seen here are tens of thousands of distinct CDR3 sequences, 6% to 6.5% observed once, and the top ten hold over 10%. The sequenced material came from whole blood. Receptor source: an adult who was a healthcare worker with PCR-confirmed SARS-CoV-2 infection or an uninfected control (not recorded which).

In this sample, this clonotype turned up many times. The chain carries TRBV7-6 and TRBJ2-1, with D perhaps TRBD2 (6 bases). V was cut by 5 bases and J by 4 bases, with 15 bases left in between. This CDR3 is built from 15 residues. Looked up from germline, CDR1 is SGHVS and CDR2 is FNYEAQ. The CDR3 bases are TGTGCCAGCAGCCCTATCTCGGGGGTTTACAATGAGCAGTTCTTC. Translating gives CASSPISGVYNEQFF.

This clonotype was found a few times. The genes are TRBV14 and TRBJ1-1; D is unresolved. Germline CDR1 reads SGHDN; CDR2 reads FVKESK. This CDR3 region has 18 residues. Trimming pared 0 bases from V and 4 bases from J, leaving 21 bases between. The CDR3 spells CASSQDFRSEVSGTEAFF. The CDR3 DNA is TGTGCCAGCAGCCAAGATTTTAGGTCCGAAGTGTCGGGCACTGAAGCTTTCTTT. The full variable domain, its missing parts supplied by reference TRBV14 and TRBJ1-1, is EAGVTQFPSHSVIEKGQTVTLRCDPISGHDNLYWYRRVMGKEIKFLLHFVKESKQDESGMPNNRFLAERTGGTYSTLKVQPAELEDSGVYFCASSQDFRSEVSGTEAFFGQGTRLTVV.

This clonotype was observed at least ten times. This chain uses TRBV28 with TRBJ2-5, with D possibly called TRBD1 or TRBD2 (5 bases each). Trimming removed 3 bases at V and 9 bases at J, with 8 bases between. Germline lookup yields CDR1 MDHEN and CDR2 SYDVKM. The CDR3 has 11 residues. The CDR3 DNA is TGTGCCAGCAGTTTGAGGGGTTCCCAGTACTTC. Encoded protein: CASSLRGSQYF.

V usage is TRBV28 and J usage is TRBJ1-4, with D perhaps TRBD1 (5 bases). CDR3 length: 12 amino acids. V was shortened by 2 bases and J by 8 bases, with 6 bases between the two germline ends. Germline V CDR1 and CDR2: MDHEN, SYDVKM. CDR3 loop: CASSLEGEKLFF. The CDR3 nucleotides read TGTGCCAGCAGTTTAGAGGGGGAAAAACTGTTTTTT.

This clonotype was picked up many times. The rearrangement joins TRBV7-9 to TRBJ2-7; maybe TRBD2 (5 bases). V gave up 8 bases and J gave up 0 bases, with 11 bases separating them. The CDR3 contains 13 residues. Germline CDR1 SEHNR, CDR2 FQNEAQ (reference sequence). The CDR3 is CASARRDSYEQYF. Here the CDR3 DNA reads TGTGCCAGCGCAAGACGGGACTCCTACGAGCAGTACTTC.

The chain uses TRBV12-3 or TRBV12-4 and TRBJ2-5; D might be TRBD2 (5 bases). This CDR3 contains 11 residues. With 4 bases removed from V and 10 bases from J, the gap between germline ends came to 10 bases. CDR3: CASSSGKDQYF. In DNA form, the CDR3 reads TGTGCCAGCAGTTCCGGGAAAGACCAGTACTTC.

This clonotype was recorded at least ten times. The chain combines TRBV9 with TRBJ2-7, with 7 bases fitting TRBD1. Germline CDR1 reads SGDLS; CDR2 reads YYNGEE. The CDR3 extends over 14 amino acids. Trimming cost V 0 bases and J 4 bases; bases outside gene matches: 4. This CDR3 is CASSVGDSNYEQYF. CDR3 coding DNA: TGTGCCAGCAGCGTAGGGGACAGCAATTACGAGCAGTACTTC.

Turning to this clonotype: The germline gene is not matched at one end of the junction; a read error may be the cause. The genes are TRBV6-1 and TRBJ1-1, with 9 positions matching TRBD1. The CDR3 has 15 residues. Germline assignment: CDR1 MNHNS and CDR2 SASEGT. Here the CDR3 reads CASSDLYRGRGEVFF. The DNA of the CDR3 is TGTGCCAGCAGTGATTTATACAGGGGGCGAGGTGAAGTTTTCTTT.

This clonotype was seen many times. The rearrangement links TRBV6-1 to TRBJ2-1; 10 bases line up with TRBD1. The CDR3 is made up of 16 amino acids. Germline V gives CDR1 MNHNS, CDR2 SASEGT. V was clipped by 6 bases and J by 2 bases; unmatched bases: 7. The CDR3 region is CASSALGTGAYNEQFF. DNA for the CDR3: TGTGCCAGCAGCGCGTTAGGGACAGGGGCCTACAATGAGCAGTTCTTC.

At least ten counts were recorded for this clonotype. The genes are TRBV7-6 and TRBJ2-1, with TRBD2 matching 12 bases. Germline CDR1 SGHVS, CDR2 FNYEAQ. The CDR3 runs to 16 residues. V gave up 4 bases and J gave up 4 bases; unmatched junction bases: 5. CDR3 in amino acids: CASSSPGLAGYNEQFF. Written as DNA, the CDR3 is TGTGCCAGCAGCTCACCAGGACTAGCGGGATACAATGAGCAGTTCTTC.